This T cell receptor beta chain was captured in a study of blood T cell repertoires in COVID-19. Germline values: CDR1 MNHNS, CDR2 SASEGT. Trimming pared 3 bases from V and 4 bases from J, leaving 19 bases between. This CDR3 has 17 amino acids. TCRdb's table, derived via immunoSEQ multiplex PCR, lists solely in-frame clones and lacks some. Of roughly 430,000 clones listed, roughly 86% were seen once; the top ten hold roughly 2%. The chain recombines TRBV6-1 with TRBJ2-1; D perhaps matches TRBD1 (6 bases). The sequence came from a woman aged 40-49 years with acute COVID-19. Source material: PBMCs or T cells enriched from blood (not recorded which). The CDR3 here is CASSDPWGRGTYNEQFF. CDR3 sequence (DNA): TGTGCCAGCAGTGATCCTTGGGGCAGGGGTACGTACAATGAGCAGTTCTTC.